The rows below give T cell receptor beta chains drawn from one sample of a study of regulatory T cells in long-lasting Graves disease. Each CDR3 protein is one row after TCRdb ran MiXCR on the multiplex PCR reads. The sample yields 300,000 to 500,000 distinct CDR3 sequences, 20% seen once. The sequences come from peripheral blood mononuclear cells (PBMCs), collected when the disease was refractory, from a patient treated with antithyroid drugs. The receptor source for this set is a female donor with Graves disease. CDR3s include the opening cysteine and the closing phenylalanine or tryptophan. A D gene is named only where the DNA matches it firmly. A row's size may be missing; if present it is once, few, many or a size class.

size	J	V	length	D	CDR3	DNA
NA	TRBJ2-5	TRBV19	13	TRBD2	CASTPGRTETQYF	TGTGCCAGTACCCCCGGGAGGACGGAGACCCAGTACTTC
NA	TRBJ1-1	TRBV4-3	15	NA	CASSQVVTQNTEAFF	TGCGCCAGCAGCCAAGTTGTGACTCAGAACACTGAAGCTTTCTTT
few	TRBJ1-2	TRBV19	13	NA	CASNDGSNYGYTF	TGTGCCAGCAACGACGGCTCTAACTATGGCTACACCTTC
NA	TRBJ2-6	TRBV3-1	14	NA	CASSRGTGANVLTF	TGTGCCAGCAGCCGGGGTACTGGGGCCAACGTCCTGACTTTC
many	TRBJ2-7	TRBV28	17	TRBD2	CASSTPSGTLIKNEQYF	TGTGCCAGCAGCACCCCTAGCGGGACGCTAATCAAGAACGAGCAGTACTTC
NA	TRBJ1-5	TRBV19	15	NA	CASSGGQLSNQPQHF	TGTGCCAGTAGTGGAGGACAGCTCAGCAATCAGCCCCAGCATTTT
few	TRBJ2-2	TRBV15	12	NA	CATRQNTGELFF	TGTGCCACCAGACAGAACACCGGGGAGCTGTTTTTT
NA	TRBJ1-2	TRBV29-1	12	NA	CSVDAGAYGYTF	TGCAGCGTTGATGCTGGGGCCTATGGCTACACCTTC
many	TRBJ2-7	TRBV6-9	14	TRBD1	CASSRTTGLDEQYF	TGCGCCAGCAGCCGGACGACAGGGTTGGACGAGCAGTACTTC
few	TRBJ2-3	TRBV6-2/TRBV6-3	14	NA	CASIGAGLTDTQYF	TGTGCCAGCATAGGGGCAGGTCTGACAGATACGCAGTATTTT
NA	TRBJ2-2	TRBV3-1	19	TRBD2	CASSLLVASGSIHTGELFF	TGTGCCAGCAGCCTCCTGGTGGCTAGCGGGAGCATTCATACCGGGGAGCTGTTTTTT
NA	TRBJ2-2	TRBV2	17	NA	CASSMISGHEDTGELFF	TGTGCCAGCAGTATGATTTCGGGACACGAGGACACCGGGGAGCTGTTTTTT
many	TRBJ2-7	TRBV27	13	NA	CASSLKGVHEQYF	TGTGCCAGCAGTTTAAAAGGGGTCCACGAGCAGTACTTC
many	TRBJ1-6	TRBV7-9	13	NA	CASSQDGLGPLHF	TGTGCCAGCAGCCAAGACGGTTTGGGACCCCTCCACTTT
many	TRBJ2-7	TRBV5-1	14	NA	CASSLLNRADEQYF	TGCGCCAGCAGCTTGTTAAACAGGGCGGACGAGCAGTACTTC
few	TRBJ1-4	TRBV4-1	14	NA	CASSPEGGYEKLFF	TGCGCCAGCAGCCCCGAGGGGGGTTACGAAAAACTGTTTTTT
few	TRBJ1-1	TRBV7-9	15	NA	CASSLDSPTNTEAFF	TGTGCCAGCAGCTTAGATTCCCCAACGAACACTGAAGCTTTCTTT
many	TRBJ2-7	TRBV7-2	12	NA	CASRTRGGEQYF	TGTGCCAGCAGAACCCGGGGCGGGGAGCAGTACTTC
NA	TRBJ2-7	TRBV7-9	17	TRBD2	CASSPGLAGGPRYEQYF	TGTGCCAGCAGCCCAGGACTAGCGGGAGGGCCAAGGTACGAGCAGTACTTC
few	TRBJ2-2	TRBV6-1	12	NA	CASRAYSGELFF	TGTGCCAGCAGAGCCTATTCCGGGGAGCTGTTTTTT